This T cell receptor beta chain originates from a study of T cell repertoires and leukemia-associated antigens. Study-wide background: About 16.1 million effective reads came from all samples combined. Study-wide results and caveats: The four groups had similar numbers of Vbeta, Jbeta genes and CDR3s. Whether expanded clones are antigen-specific and functional remains untested.

A single record per CDR3 protein comes from TCRdb applying MiXCR to the 5' RACE reads. The profile shows around 9,400 distinct CDR3 sequences, less than 55% of them singletons. Without fetal bovine serum, CD3+ T cells were rested overnight. V was cut by 8 bases and J by 0 bases, with 14 bases left in between. The CDR3 is 14 residues long. CDR1 is DFQATT, CDR2 SNEGSKA, per germline (reference sequence). In its sample, this clonotype was seen a few times. No antigen is known for it. This sequence originates from a female donor in good health. The chain has TRBV20-1 and TRBJ2-1; D perhaps matches TRBD2 (5 bases). Sequenced: CD3+ T cells sorted from blood and cultured. The CDR3 nucleotides read TGCAGTACACTGACGGGGAGCTCCTACAATGAGCAGTTCTTC. It is translated as CSTLTGSSYNEQFF.